Reported below is one TCR beta chain. The sample originates from a study of blood T cell repertoires in COVID-19. As for the study in general: From the United States, Italy and Spain came samples of acute and convalescent COVID-19.

The V and J ends lost 1 base and 5 bases, in that order; junction bases with no gene match: 5. Germline V lookup: CDR1 SNHLY, CDR2 FYNNEI. The CDR3 runs 16 residues. Clones were sequenced by immunoSEQ multiplex PCR, and TCRdb holds only the in-frame ones, with some missing. The sample includes 140,000 to 150,000 clones, roughly 86% seen only once; the top ten take roughly 3.4%. The sample was PBMCs or T cells enriched from blood (not recorded which). V is TRBV2 and J is TRBJ2-2; the match to TRBD1 covers 9 bases. This clonotype was sampled from a woman aged 50 to 60 with acute COVID-19. The CDR3 bases are TGTGCCAGCAGTGAAGAGGGACAGGGTGGTACCGGGGAGCTGTTTTTT. It yields the protein CASSEEGQGGTGELFF.